This T cell receptor beta chain comes out of a study of PD-L1 blockade in urothelial cancer. Overall study: Chemotherapy regimens numbering 0 to 3 had been given to patients. The median number of T cells present in blood samples was about 130,000. Study results and limitations: Durable-benefit patients showed greater tumor-associated blood clone expansion at 3 weeks.

Turning to this clone: Its specificity is unknown.

Some clones are missing from TCRdb's copy, which holds only in-frame ones; the method was immunoSEQ multiplex PCR. The sample carries roughly 90,000 clones, around nine tenths recorded once. Patients were diagnosed with urothelial carcinoma, either locally advanced or metastatic. Here the sequenced sample was PBMCs, taken around atezolizumab (anti-PD-L1) treatment. This TCR came from a man aged 55 to 69 with urothelial cancer.

The CDR3: CASKPGIRGDQPQHF. The CDR3, as DNA: TGTGCCAGCAAGCCCGGGATCAGGGGGGATCAGCCCCAGCATTTT. V usage is TRBV28 and J usage is TRBJ1-5, with 7 bases aligning to TRBD1. Germline CDR1 MDHEN, CDR2 SYDVKM. V lost 7 bases, J lost 5 bases, and 11 bases stayed unmatched. The CDR3 consists of 15 residues. Full variable domain (rest looked up from reference TRBV28 and TRBJ1-5): DVKVTQSSRYLVKRTGEKVFLECVQDMDHENMFWYRQDPGLGLRLIYFSYDVKMKEKGDIPEGYSVSREKKERFSLILESASTNQTSMYLCASKPGIRGDQPQHFGDGTRLSIL.